These T cell receptor beta chains were read from a single sample in a study of breast tumors, draining lymph nodes, adjacent tissues. TCRdb redid the calling of the multiplex PCR reads with MiXCR, one entry per CDR3 protein. Of about 230,000 distinct CDR3 sequences in the sample, about 32% were seen once. The sample was axillary lymph node tissue. The receptors originated from a female donor with breast cancer. Some clones in this sample may be carry-over from other donors' samples. Both conserved end residues are part of each CDR3. D genes are given only for firm matches. Rows give clone size only sometimes, using once, few, many, or a class for an expanded clone.

J gene	clone size	V gene	D gene	CDR3 protein	CDR3 DNA
TRBJ2-2	many	TRBV28	NA	CASNGFGELFF	TGTGCCAGCAATGGGTTCGGGGAGCTGTTTTTT
TRBJ1-2	NA	TRBV7-9	NA	CASSGENYDRGYAF	TGTGCCAGCAGCGGAGAGAACTACGATCGTGGCTACGCCTTC
TRBJ1-4	many	TRBV12-3/TRBV12-4	NA	CASRPGAGTNEKLFF	TGTGCCAGCAGACCAGGGGCAGGAACTAATGAAAAACTGTTTTTT
TRBJ2-5	many	TRBV7-9	TRBD1	CASSRHRGLYQETQYF	TGTGCCAGCAGCCGTCACAGGGGGCTGTACCAAGAGACCCAGTACTTC
TRBJ1-2	many	TRBV2	TRBD1	CASSAGGRYGYTF	TGTGCCAGCAGTGCAGGGGGTCGATATGGCTACACCTTC
TRBJ2-3	few	TRBV12-3/TRBV12-4	NA	CASSFVGAGGIGADTQYF	TGTGCCAGCAGTTTCGTGGGGGCGGGCGGGATTGGAGCAGATACGCAGTATTTT
TRBJ1-4	NA	TRBV19	NA	CASSMNTSTNEKLFF	TGTGCCAGTAGTATGAACACCTCAACTAATGAAAAACTGTTTTTT
TRBJ2-5	many	TRBV19	NA	CASSQGSQETQYF	TGTGCCAGTAGTCAGGGCTCCCAAGAGACCCAGTACTTC
TRBJ1-1	few	TRBV5-5	NA	CASSLVSGNTEAFF	TGTGCCAGCAGCTTGGTTTCGGGGAACACTGAAGCTTTCTTT
TRBJ2-1	many	TRBV6-4	TRBD2	CASSPKSGSGTYEQFF	TGTGCCAGCAGTCCCAAAAGCGGGAGCGGGACATATGAGCAGTTCTTC
TRBJ2-5	NA	TRBV20-1	TRBD2	CSARALGTRGWETQYF	TGCAGTGCTAGGGCTCTCGGGACTAGGGGTTGGGAGACCCAGTACTTC
TRBJ1-3	many	TRBV9	NA	CASSVPRGQGLWTGNTIYF	TGTGCCAGCAGCGTTCCCAGAGGGCAAGGTCTGTGGACTGGAAACACCATATATTTT
TRBJ1-5	NA	TRBV18	NA	CASSPYSLVGNQPQHF	TGTGCCAGCTCACCCTATAGTCTTGTAGGCAATCAGCCCCAGCATTTT
TRBJ2-5	few	TRBV5-1	NA	CASSLTGAQDTQYF	TGCGCCAGCAGCCTGACTGGGGCCCAAGACACCCAGTACTTC